The 19 T cell receptor beta chains listed next were all sequenced from one sample in a study of shared clonotypes between healthy human individuals (TCRdb year 2020). CD8 naive samples were CD45RO-negative cells positively selected for CCR7, giving a CD45RA+CCR7+ population that excluded TemRA cells. Library preparation was by the immunoSEQ multiplex PCR assay. Sourced from immuneACCESS, this table was stored by TCRdb with only in-frame sequences that have V and J called. A share of the clones is absent; for the studies checked, an unresolved V gene accounts for under half, and the remainder has no known explanation. The sample table records 630,000 or so clones; roughly 98% of these occur just once. The ten largest clones add up to around 0.3% of the sample. The sequenced material came from naive CD8+ T cells sorted from blood. The sample's cell subset or site label, in plain terms: CD45RA+CCR7+. The receptors were gathered from a young man in good health.

The rearrangement joins TRBV27 to TRBJ1-1; D might be TRBD1 (5 bases). V lost 5 bases to trimming and J lost 1 base, with 14 bases between them. This CDR3 has 15 amino acids. Germline CDR1 reads MNHEY; CDR2 reads SMNVEV (reference sequence). The CDR3 DNA follows: TGTGCCAGCAGTCTAGGGGCAACCGGGAACACTGAAGCTTTCTTT. It is translated as CASSLGATGNTEAFF.

The rearrangement joins TRBV11-2 to TRBJ1-1; no clear D. Per the germline V gene, CDR1 is SGHAT and CDR2 is FQNNGV. The CDR3 contains 11 residues. The V and J ends lost 11 bases and 2 bases respectively, with 9 bases between them. The CDR3 here is CASTENTEAFF. Here the CDR3 DNA reads TGTGCCTCCACCGAAAACACTGAAGCTTTCTTT.

The chain links TRBV20-1 to TRBJ2-4, with unresolved D. V shed 0 bases and J shed 10 bases, with 7 bases lying between them. CDR1 and CDR2 (germline): DFQATT, SNEGSKA (reference sequence). CDR3 length: 11 residues. The CDR3 region has the DNA TGCAGTGCTAGAGATCTGGAGATTCAGTACTTC. This encodes CSARDLEIQYF.

This chain links TRBV11-2 with TRBJ1-1; a possible D gene is TRBD1 (5 bases). Germline CDR1 and CDR2: SGHAT and FQNNGV. The CDR3 loop spans 15 amino acids. Between the trimmed V and J ends, which lost 1 base and 4 bases, there was a span of 13 bases. The CDR3 protein is CASSLGGGYGTEAFF. DNA for the CDR3: TGTGCCAGCAGCTTAGGTGGGGGGTACGGCACTGAAGCTTTCTTT.

The V and J genes are TRBV7-9 and TRBJ2-7, with 8 bases that match TRBD1. The CDR3 extends over 16 amino acids. J was trimmed by 4 bases and V by 6 bases; bases with no gene match: 14. Germline V gene data show CDR1 as SEHNR and CDR2 as FQNEAQ (reference sequence). The DNA of the CDR3 is TGTGCCAGCAGTATACGAGGCCTGACAGGGGTGTACGAGCAGTACTTC. This translates into CASSIRGLTGVYEQYF. Full variable domain (remainder filled in from reference TRBV7-9 and TRBJ2-7): DTGVSQNPRHKITKRGQNVTFRCDPISEHNRLYWYRQTLGQGPEFLTYFQNEAQLEKSRLLSDRFSAERPKGSFSTLEIQRTEQGDSAMYLCASSIRGLTGVYEQYFGPGTRLTVT.

The chain joins TRBV6-1 to TRBJ2-7; TRBD1 matches at 10 bases. Germline V lookup: CDR1 MNHNS, CDR2 SASEGT. Trimming took 3 bases from V and 1 from J; bases not matched to a gene: 3. CDR3 length: 15 residues. The chain's CDR3 is CASSERQGASYEQYF. As DNA, the CDR3 is TGTGCCAGCAGTGAGAGACAGGGGGCTTCCTACGAGCAGTACTTC.

The rearrangement links TRBV2 to TRBJ2-7, with D tentatively TRBD2 (5 bases). The V end was cut by 7 bases, the J end by 5 bases, with 15 bases between. Germline-derived CDR1 and CDR2 are SNHLY and FYNNEI. This CDR3 spans 13 amino acids. For the CDR3, the DNA is TGTGCCAGCACCTCCTTGAGGGCCCACGAGCAGTACTTC. The encoded protein is CASTSLRAHEQYF.

This clone was counted a single time. This chain connects TRBV11-2 to TRBJ2-1; TRBD2 agrees at 7 bases. Germline V gives CDR1 SGHAT, CDR2 FQNNGV. The CDR3 covers 15 residues. V was pared by 5 bases and J by 12 bases, with 16 bases of the junction left unmatched. CDR3 loop: CASSLSNQRDAGQFF. CDR3 DNA sequence: TGTGCCAGCAGCCTATCGAACCAGCGGGATGCTGGGCAGTTCTTC.

The chain carries TRBV10-1 and TRBJ2-2; D may be TRBD1 (6 bases). V lost 3 bases and J lost 4, with 12 bases in between. Germline V lookup: CDR1 WNHNN, CDR2 SYGVQD (reference sequence). This CDR3 region has 15 residues. The CDR3 loop is CASSEGTPPTGELFF. DNA for the CDR3: TGCGCCAGCAGTGAAGGGACACCCCCCACCGGGGAGCTGTTTTTT.

This sequence joins TRBV28 and TRBJ2-7, with TRBD1 identical over 7 bases. J was trimmed by 3 bases and V by 5 bases; bases with no gene match: 16. CDR1 is MDHEN, CDR2 SYDVKM, per germline. CDR3 length equals 17 residues. CDR3 protein: CASSTRTKTGTFYEQYF. As DNA, the CDR3 is TGTGCCAGCAGTACAAGAACCAAGACAGGGACGTTCTACGAGCAGTACTTC.

The chain couples TRBV6-5 to TRBJ2-2, with D perhaps TRBD1 or TRBD2 (5 bases each). Germline V gene lookup returns CDR1 MNHEY and CDR2 SVGAGI. Deletions cut 11 bases from V and 3 bases from J, with 16 bases between. The length of the CDR3 is 14 residues. CDR3 sequence reads: CAASGPRDTGELFF. CDR3 coding DNA: TGTGCCGCATCGGGACCCAGGGACACCGGGGAGCTGTTTTTT.

The chain couples TRBV9 to TRBJ2-1; weak D call: TRBD1 (5 bases). The CDR3 is 14 amino acids. V lost 3 bases to trimming and J lost 4 bases, with 11 bases between them. Germline CDR1 SGDLS, CDR2 YYNGEE. The CDR3 reads CASSGLRGYNEQFF. The CDR3 DNA reads TGTGCCAGCAGCGGACTTAGGGGTTACAATGAGCAGTTCTTC. Full variable domain (rest looked up from reference TRBV9 and TRBJ2-1): DSGVTQTPKHLITATGQRVTLRCSPRSGDLSVYWYQQSLDQGLQFLIQYYNGEERAKGNILERFSAQQFPDLHSELNLSSLELGDSALYFCASSGLRGYNEQFFGPGTRLTVL.

This chain connects TRBV28 to TRBJ1-1, with D possibly matching TRBD1 (6 bases). The germline CDR1 and CDR2 sequences are MDHEN and SYDVKM. CDR3 length: 15 residues. The V gene lost 6 bases and the J gene lost 4 bases, with 18 bases spanning the gap. CDR3 sequence (DNA): TGTGCCAGCAGCCCGCCCGGACAGCGTGGCACTGAAGCTTTCTTT. Translating it yields CASSPPGQRGTEAFF.

The genes are TRBV19 and TRBJ2-3; D remains ambiguous. The CDR3 length is 16 residues. The germline CDR1 and CDR2 sequences are LNHDA and SQIVND (reference sequence). CDR3 residues: CASGGFYTLSTDTQYF. For the CDR3, the DNA is TGTGCTTCAGGCGGATTCTACACCCTCAGCACAGATACGCAGTATTTT.

Of note for this clone: The sample holds other DNA sequences that translate to the same CDR3. The rearrangement uses TRBV7-9 and TRBJ2-7; 10 bases agree with TRBD1. The V segment lost 5 bases and the J segment 4 bases; nucleotides outside the gene matches: 5. The CDR3 has 14 amino acids. Germline CDR1 SEHNR, CDR2 FQNEAQ (reference sequence). The chain's CDR3 is CASSPRDRGYEQYF. The CDR3 bases are TGTGCCAGCAGCCCCCGGGACAGGGGTTACGAGCAGTACTTC.

This clone has only one observation. The V call is TRBV5-1, the J call TRBJ1-3, with D unclear. CDR1 and CDR2 (germline): SGHRS, YFSETQ. The CDR3 has 16 residues. Trimming left V 0 bases short and J 2 bases short, with 12 bases between. The CDR3: CASSLVPSSTGNTIYF. DNA of the CDR3: TGCGCCAGCAGCTTGGTACCGAGCTCTACTGGAAACACCATATATTTT.

The count of this clone is one. In DNA form, the CDR3 reads TGTGCCAGCGGGAAAGGAGAGCAGGGGTTCCGAGAGGCGCAGTATTTT. As protein: CASGKGEQGFREAQYF. The chain joins TRBV7-6 to TRBJ2-3; possibly TRBD1 for D (6 bases). Between the trimmed V and J ends, which lost 8 bases and 10 bases, there was a span of 28 bases. The CDR3 covers 16 residues. Germline assignment: CDR1 SGHVS and CDR2 FNYEAQ.

The chain has TRBV6-6 and TRBJ1-1, with a possible D match to TRBD1 (5 bases). The ends were cut back, 0 bases at V and 1 base at J, with 12 bases in the middle. The CDR3 has 16 residues. Germline-derived CDR1 and CDR2 are MNHNY and SVGAGI (reference sequence). CDR3: CASSYSIMGPNTEAFF. DNA for the CDR3: TGTGCCAGCAGTTACTCGATTATGGGGCCGAACACTGAAGCTTTCTTT.

The chain carries TRBV7-8 and TRBJ2-7; D not certain. This CDR3 spans 13 amino acids. Germline V gene sequence: CDR1 SGHVS, CDR2 FQNEAQ. V lost 3 bases and J 3 bases, leaving 9 bases between the germline ends. The CDR3 nucleotides are TGTGCCAGCAGCTTCTATCTAGGCTACGAGCAGTACTTC. This translates into CASSFYLGYEQYF.